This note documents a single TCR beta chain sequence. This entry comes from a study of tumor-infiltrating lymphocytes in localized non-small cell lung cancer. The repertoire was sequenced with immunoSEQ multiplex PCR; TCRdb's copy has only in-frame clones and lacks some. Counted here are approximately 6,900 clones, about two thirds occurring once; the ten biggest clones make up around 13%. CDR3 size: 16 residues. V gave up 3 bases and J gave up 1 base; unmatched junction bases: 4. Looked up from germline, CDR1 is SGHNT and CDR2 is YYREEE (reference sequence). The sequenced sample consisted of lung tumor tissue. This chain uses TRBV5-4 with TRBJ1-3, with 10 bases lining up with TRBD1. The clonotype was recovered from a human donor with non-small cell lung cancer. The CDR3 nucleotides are TGTGCCAGCAGCTCTGACAGGGGGCGATCTGGAAACACCATATATTTT. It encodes CASSSDRGRSGNTIYF. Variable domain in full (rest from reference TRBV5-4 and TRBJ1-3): ETGVTQSPTHLIKTRGQQVTLRCSSQSGHNTVSWYQQALGQGPQFIFQYYREEENGRGNFPPRFSGLQFPNYSSELNVNALELDDSALYLCASSSDRGRSGNTIYFGEGSWLTVV.